Each of the 30 T cell receptor beta chains below was sequenced from the same sample in a study of shared clonotypes between healthy human individuals. Sequencing used immunoSEQ multiplex PCR; TCRdb keeps in-frame clones, though not all of them. Among about 1.1 million clones, 70% to 80% were seen once, and the ten largest hold roughly 0.82%. Sequenced material: memory CD4+ T cells from PBMCs. Indicated subset: CD45RA-negative fraction. All receptors derive from a man aged 18 to 35 in good health. Some clones in this sample may be carry-over from other donors' samples.

Comment on this clone: This could be a read error, since a much larger clone is one nucleotide away. This specimen includes other DNA sequences encoding the same CDR3. The J gene is TRBJ2-6, the V gene TRBV7-9, with D unclear. Trimming removed 1 base at V and 2 bases at J, with 3 bases between. The germline CDR1 and CDR2 sequences are SEHNR and FQNEAQ (reference sequence). This CDR3 has 14 residues. CDR3 sequence reads: CASSLETGANVLTF. CDR3 DNA: TGTGCCAGCAGCTTAGAAACTGGGGCCAACGTCCTGACTTTC.

At least ten counts were recorded for this clone. At the DNA level, this CDR3 is encoded by other sequences in the same sample as well. V and J are TRBV28 and TRBJ2-1, with TRBD2 identical over 7 bases. V dropped 2 bases and J dropped 3; count of bases not matched to a gene: 7. The CDR3 is 16 residues long. CDR1 is MDHEN, CDR2 SYDVKM, per germline. This CDR3 reads CASSLNGGGGYNEQFF. The CDR3 DNA reads TGTGCCAGCAGTTTAAACGGCGGCGGGGGCTACAATGAGCAGTTCTTC.

With regard to this clone: One base away lies a much larger clone, so this may be a sequencing read error. The V call is TRBV28, the J call TRBJ2-6, with no clear D. V was clipped by 6 bases and J by 2 bases, with 11 bases between them. Germline values: CDR1 MDHEN, CDR2 SYDVKM. The CDR3 consists of 15 residues. CDR3 sequence reads: CASSLARPGANVLTF. The DNA of the CDR3 is TGTGCCAGCAGCCTTGCTCGCCCTGGGGCCAACGTCCTGACTTTC.

The chain is built from TRBV6-1 and TRBJ2-6; D is possibly TRBD2 (5 bases). The CDR3 covers 17 residues. Germline V gene sequence: CDR1 MNHNS, CDR2 SASEGT. V lost 0 bases and J 4 bases, leaving 13 bases between the germline ends. The CDR3 sequence is CASSEARGPLGANVLTF. The CDR3 nucleotides are TGTGCCAGCAGTGAAGCTCGAGGGCCTCTGGGGGCCAACGTCCTGACTTTC.

The sample holds a few counts of this clone. The chain recombines TRBV10-3 with TRBJ1-1; 7 nucleotides agree with TRBD1. The CDR3 length is 13 residues. The J segment lost 6 bases and the V segment lost 6 bases, leaving 7 bases of the junction unmatched. CDR1 and CDR2 from the germline V gene are ENHRY and SYGVKD. CDR3 bases: TGTGCCATCAGGACAGGGAATGGAGCTGAAGCTTTCTTT. As protein: CAIRTGNGAEAFF.

The chain couples TRBV5-6 to TRBJ1-2; D unresolved. CDR3 length: 14 residues. V lost 2 bases and J 4 bases, leaving 12 bases between the germline ends. Germline values: CDR1 SGHDT, CDR2 YYEEEE. DNA for the CDR3: TGTGCCAGCAGCTTACCCAACTCCCCCTATGGCTACACCTTC. This gives the protein CASSLPNSPYGYTF.

The rearrangement joins TRBV29-1 to TRBJ1-1; TRBD1 is a possible D gene (5 bases). Germline CDR1 SQVTM, CDR2 ANQGSEA. The CDR3 is 13 residues long. V was clipped by 4 bases and J by 12 bases, with 21 bases between them. The CDR3 loop reads CSVVGDWGARSFF. In nucleotides, the CDR3 is TGCAGCGTTGTTGGGGATTGGGGCGCGAGGTCTTTCTTT.

The chain joins TRBV28 to TRBJ2-3, with D perhaps assigned TRBD1 or TRBD2 (5 bases each). Trimming removed 9 bases from V and 2 bases from J, with 18 bases in between. The CDR3 extends over 15 amino acids. From germline, CDR1 is MDHEN and CDR2 SYDVKM. As DNA, the CDR3 is TGTGCCAGTATGGGAGCAGGGACCTTCACAGATACGCAGTATTTT. Translating it yields CASMGAGTFTDTQYF.

The V call is TRBV5-8, the J call TRBJ2-6, with D possibly called TRBD1 or TRBD2 (5 bases each). V lost 3 bases and J lost 4, with 20 bases in between. CDR1 is SGHTS, CDR2 YDEGEE, per germline. The CDR3 covers 18 residues. Here the CDR3 reads CASSWFPVGVAGANVLTF. Here the CDR3 DNA reads TGTGCCAGCAGCTGGTTTCCGGTGGGGGTTGCAGGGGCCAACGTCCTGACTTTC.

The chain combines TRBV5-1 with TRBJ2-3; TRBD2 aligns across 12 bases. The CDR3 has 16 residues. V dropped 7 bases and J dropped 4; count of bases not matched to a gene: 10. Germline V gene sequence: CDR1 SGHRS, CDR2 YFSETQ. CDR3: CASFGGGLAGPDTQYF. In nucleotides, the CDR3 is TGCGCCAGCTTTGGTGGTGGACTAGCGGGACCAGATACGCAGTATTTT.

The J gene is TRBJ2-3, the V gene TRBV11-2; the D is unclear. The length of the CDR3 is 13 residues. Germline V gene data show CDR1 as SGHAT and CDR2 as FQNNGV. V shed 0 bases and J shed 8 bases, with 9 bases lying between them. In DNA form, the CDR3 reads TGTGCCAGCAGCTTAGATCAATCCGGTACGCAGTATTTT. Its protein is CASSLDQSGTQYF.

The genes are TRBV7-2 and TRBJ2-7; TRBD2 agrees at 13 bases. Germline CDR1 SGHTA, CDR2 FQGNSA. Germline trimming cut 5 bases from V and 7 bases from J; bases unmatched to any gene: 8. The CDR3 loop spans 15 amino acids. DNA for the CDR3: TGTGCCAGCAGCCCACTAGCGGGAGGGCCTTGGGAGCAGTACTTC. Translation: CASSPLAGGPWEQYF.

The chain carries TRBV27 and TRBJ2-3; D is ambiguous. V lost 2 bases and J lost 4, with 7 bases in between. Germline loops: CDR1 MNHEY, CDR2 SMNVEV (reference sequence). The CDR3 has 13 residues. CDR3 protein: CASSLSFADTQYF. The DNA for the CDR3 is TGTGCCAGCAGTTTAAGTTTCGCAGATACGCAGTATTTT.

The rearrangement uses TRBV7-9 and TRBJ1-2; the D gene is possibly TRBD1 (5 bases). CDR1 and CDR2 (germline): SEHNR, FQNEAQ (reference sequence). V was clipped by 2 bases and J by 2 bases, with 9 bases between them. This CDR3 has 14 residues. The CDR3 bases are TGTGCCAGCAGCTTAATCAGGGTCAACTATGGCTACACCTTC. Its protein is CASSLIRVNYGYTF. Together with reference TRBV7-9 and TRBJ1-2, the CDR3 gives the full variable domain: DTGVSQNPRHKITKRGQNVTFRCDPISEHNRLYWYRQTLGQGPEFLTYFQNEAQLEKSRLLSDRFSAERPKGSFSTLEIQRTEQGDSAMYLCASSLIRVNYGYTFGSGTRLTVV.

The rearrangement links TRBV27 to TRBJ1-5, with a possible D match to TRBD1 (6 bases). Germline values: CDR1 MNHEY, CDR2 SMNVEV (reference sequence). The CDR3 runs to 16 residues. V gave up 6 bases and J gave up 2 bases, with 17 bases separating them. CDR3 in DNA: TGTGCCAGCAGCCGCACAGGGTCACTGGGCAATCAGCCCCAGCATTTT. This gives the protein CASSRTGSLGNQPQHF.

This chain links TRBV5-1 with TRBJ2-7; 8 nucleotides line up with TRBD1. The germline CDR1 and CDR2 sequences are SGHRS and YFSETQ. The CDR3 is 14 amino acids. With 8 bases clipped from V and 4 bases from J, the junction kept 11 bases outside the gene matches. As DNA, the CDR3 is TGCGCCAGTAAAACCGGGACAGGCGGATACGAGCAGTACTTC. Amino acid sequence: CASKTGTGGYEQYF.

The J gene is TRBJ2-1, the V gene TRBV7-9; D call uncertain. Trimming cost V 2 bases and J 6 bases, with 11 bases left between them. The CDR3 totals 14 residues. Germline V CDR1 and CDR2: SEHNR, FQNEAQ (reference sequence). The CDR3 sequence is CASSLLYSTNEQFF. The CDR3 DNA sequence: TGTGCCAGCAGCTTACTCTACAGCACCAATGAGCAGTTCTTC. Full variable domain (rest looked up from reference TRBV7-9 and TRBJ2-1): DTGVSQNPRHKITKRGQNVTFRCDPISEHNRLYWYRQTLGQGPEFLTYFQNEAQLEKSRLLSDRFSAERPKGSFSTLEIQRTEQGDSAMYLCASSLLYSTNEQFFGPGTRLTVL.

This sequence joins TRBV14 and TRBJ1-4, with D hard to call. The V end lost 0 bases, the J end lost 7 bases, and 3 bases lay between the germline ends. Germline CDR1 SGHDN, CDR2 FVKESK. This CDR3 is built from 12 residues. CDR3 nucleotide sequence: TGTGCCAGCAGCCAAGATACTGAAAAACTGTTTTTT. This encodes CASSQDTEKLFF.

This clone was detected only once. The rearrangement uses TRBV27 and TRBJ2-7; a weak D match, TRBD2 (5 bases). Germline V gene lookup returns CDR1 MNHEY and CDR2 SMNVEV (reference sequence). The V end lost 7 bases, the J end lost 7 bases, and 20 bases lay between the germline ends. This CDR3 has 14 residues. CDR3 sequence (DNA): TGTGCCAGCACCCCGGCCGGGGTGTCTAGGGAGCAGTACTTC. Translating it yields CASTPAGVSREQYF.

In regard to this clone: Other nucleotide sequences in the sample specify the same CDR3. The chain links TRBV19 to TRBJ1-1, with D possibly TRBD1 on 6 matching bases. There are 14 residues in the CDR3. Germline V gives CDR1 LNHDA, CDR2 SQIVND (reference sequence). Trimming pared 3 bases from V and 2 bases from J, leaving 10 bases between. CDR3 region: CASSIRGGNTEAFF. CDR3 sequence (DNA): TGTGCCAGTAGTATCAGGGGAGGAAACACTGAAGCTTTCTTT.

The V and J genes are TRBV15 and TRBJ2-3; 8 bases map to TRBD1. Germline V lookup: CDR1 LNHNV, CDR2 YYDKDF (reference sequence). Germline trimming cut 2 bases from V and 2 bases from J; bases unmatched to any gene: 6. The CDR3 length is 16 residues. The CDR3 region is CATSRTDRGATDTQYF. CDR3 nucleotides: TGTGCCACCAGCAGAACCGACAGGGGAGCCACAGATACGCAGTATTTT. The whole variable domain, remainder taken from reference TRBV15 and TRBJ2-3, is DAMVIQNPRYQVTQFGKPVTLSCSQTLNHNVMYWYQQKSSQAPKLLFHYYDKDFNNEADTPDNFQSRRPNTSFCFLDIRSPGLGDTAMYLCATSRTDRGATDTQYFGPGTRLTVL.

The chain's CDR3 is CASSRDRPGTQYF. In DNA form, the CDR3 reads TGTGCCAGCAGCCGGGACAGGCCGGGGACCCAGTACTTC. The chain has TRBV28 and TRBJ2-5; 8 nucleotides match TRBD1. Trimming cost V 6 bases and J 7 bases; bases outside gene matches: 7. There are 13 residues in the CDR3. From germline, CDR1 is MDHEN and CDR2 SYDVKM.

The chain joins TRBV5-1 to TRBJ2-5, with TRBD1 matching over 11 bases. The V and J ends lost 3 bases and 7 bases, in that order; junction bases with no gene match: 8. CDR1 is SGHRS, CDR2 YFSETQ, per germline. CDR3 size: 15 residues. CDR3 loop: CASSSSGTGGGTQYF. The CDR3 nucleotides read TGCGCCAGCAGCTCCTCCGGGACAGGGGGAGGGACCCAGTACTTC.

This chain links TRBV5-1 with TRBJ1-1; possible D gene TRBD1, 5 bases. Trimming stripped 4 bases from V and 0 bases from J, with 16 bases between. Germline CDR1 is SGHRS and CDR2 is YFSETQ. The CDR3 loop spans 16 amino acids. CDR3 amino acids: CASSVTPDSLNTEAFF. The CDR3 nucleotides read TGCGCCAGCAGCGTAACCCCAGACAGCTTGAACACTGAAGCTTTCTTT. Drawing the rest from reference TRBV5-1 and TRBJ1-1, the complete variable domain is KAGVTQTPRYLIKTRGQQVTLSCSPISGHRSVSWYQQTPGQGLQFLFEYFSETQRNKGNFPGRFSGRQFSNSRSEMNVSTLELGDSALYLCASSVTPDSLNTEAFFGQGTRLTVV.

The chain employs TRBV5-8 and TRBJ1-4; 8 nucleotides match TRBD1. The CDR3 spans 15 residues. After removal of 4 bases from V and 8 bases from J, the junction contained 10 bases not matched to a gene. Germline V lookup: CDR1 SGHTS, CDR2 YDEGEE. CDR3 sequence (DNA): TGTGCCAGCAGCGTGGGGACAGGAATGGGCGAAAAACTGTTTTTT. This codes for CASSVGTGMGEKLFF. The whole variable domain, remainder taken from reference TRBV5-8 and TRBJ1-4, is EAGVTQSPTHLIKTRGQQATLRCSPISGHTSVYWYQQALGLGLQFLLWYDEGEERNRGNFPPRFSGRQFPNYSSELNVNALELEDSALYLCASSVGTGMGEKLFFGSGTQLSVL.

In its sample, this clone was seen once. This sequence may be a read error, since a much larger clone differs from it by one base. This sample includes further DNA sequences coding for the same CDR3. The gene calls are TRBV2 and TRBJ1-2; 8 positions match TRBD1. V shed 6 bases and J 8 bases; nucleotides not matched to a gene: 5. CDR1 and CDR2 from the germline V gene are SNHLY and FYNNEI. The CDR3 covers 12 residues. CDR3 nucleotides: TGTGCCAGCAGCGACAGGGGAAGGGGCTACACCTTC. Translated: CASSDRGRGYTF.

This clone was counted ten times or more. The sample carries other DNA sequences with the same CDR3. The chain is built from TRBV30 and TRBJ2-3; D is possibly TRBD1 (6 bases). Germline CDR1 and CDR2: GTSNPN and SVGIG (reference sequence). CDR3 length: 14 amino acids. V was shortened by 0 bases and J by 2 bases, with 9 bases between the two germline ends. The CDR3 sequence is CAWSVGGSTDTQYF. The DNA for the CDR3 is TGTGCCTGGAGTGTTGGGGGCTCCACAGATACGCAGTATTTT.

This chain connects TRBV6-1 to TRBJ2-7; D is uncertain. V lost 6 bases, J lost 2 bases, and 8 bases lay in between. This CDR3 spans 12 amino acids. Per the germline V gene, CDR1 is MNHNS and CDR2 is SASEGT. CDR3: CASSRQAYEQYF. Here the CDR3 DNA reads TGTGCCAGCAGCCGCCAGGCCTACGAGCAGTACTTC.

This CDR3 reads CASSWGALRASETQYF. CDR3 nucleotide sequence: TGCGCCAGCAGCTGGGGGGCACTTCGGGCCTCAGAGACCCAGTACTTC. This chain uses TRBV5-1 with TRBJ2-5; D possibly matches TRBD1 or TRBD2 (6 bases each). The CDR3 has 16 amino acids. Germline loops: CDR1 SGHRS, CDR2 YFSETQ. The V gene lost 3 bases and the J gene lost 4 bases, with 19 bases spanning the gap.

This chain links TRBV2 with TRBJ2-3, with D perhaps matching TRBD1 or TRBD2 (5 bases each). The CDR3 is 13 amino acids. Germline lookup yields CDR1 SNHLY and CDR2 FYNNEI. Trimming stripped 8 bases from V and 10 bases from J, with 19 bases between. The CDR3, as DNA: TGTGCCAGCGTTGGAAGGGACCTTTCTGCGCAGTATTTT. This gives the protein CASVGRDLSAQYF.